This record concerns one T cell receptor (beta chain) sequence. What it binds is unknown. This specimen comes from a study of T cell responses to AZD1222 COVID-19 vaccine. Study-level findings and limits: Females made up more of the donors, who were largely white British, and clonal diversity may have come out too low. At baseline, just six AZD1222 recipients tested seropositive. The study reported that nearly half of spike-specific TCRs target unmutated variant regions.

This CDR3 comprises 11 residues. Germline V CDR1 and CDR2: DFQATT, SNEGSKA (reference sequence). Trimming pared 1 base from V and 8 bases from J, leaving 8 bases between. The table came from immunoSEQ multiplex PCR; TCRdb's copy has only in-frame clones and leaves some out. The sample carries roughly 80,000 clones, around nine tenths recorded once. The genes are TRBV20-1 and TRBJ1-2; D gene ambiguous. The sequencing here drew on peripheral blood, taken 28 days after the second AZD1222 dose. This receptor was taken from an adult who received the AZD1222 COVID-19 vaccine. In DNA form, the CDR3 reads TGCAGTGCTAGAGTCGTTTACGGCTACACCTTC. It translates to CSARVVYGYTF.